This passage covers 22 T cell receptor beta chains from one sample sequenced in a study of blood T cell repertoires in COVID-19. Generated by immunoSEQ multiplex PCR, the TCRdb table keeps only in-frame clones and is missing some. This sample carries some 130,000 clones, about 88% of them seen once, and the ten largest clones take around 4.6%. Sequences were obtained from peripheral blood. The receptors stem from a man aged 55 to 70 with COVID-19, enrolled during active disease.

The chain links TRBV30 to TRBJ1-1, with D tentatively TRBD1 (5 bases). The CDR3 is 15 residues long. V was cut by 0 bases and J by 5 bases, with 16 bases left in between. Germline CDR1 and CDR2: GTSNPN and SVGIG (reference sequence). CDR3 DNA sequence: TGTGCCTGGAGTGTAGTGAAGGGGAGGATTACTGAAGCTTTCTTT. Amino acids: CAWSVVKGRITEAFF.

The genes are TRBV5-1 and TRBJ2-1; D perhaps matches TRBD2 (6 bases). CDR3 size: 13 residues. Germline V gene data show CDR1 as SGHRS and CDR2 as YFSETQ. Deletions cut 2 bases from V and 7 bases from J, with 10 bases between. The DNA of the CDR3 is TGCGCCAGCAGCTTTGGTGGAGGGAATGAGCAGTTCTTC. Translation gives CASSFGGGNEQFF.

The chain carries TRBV2 and TRBJ2-7; no clear D. Trimming removed 7 bases from V and 6 bases from J, with 16 bases in between. CDR3 size: 13 residues. From germline, CDR1 is SNHLY and CDR2 FYNNEI. This CDR3 reads CASTAGRSGEQYF. The DNA of the CDR3 is TGTGCCAGCACTGCCGGCCGGTCGGGCGAGCAGTACTTC.

V gene TRBV5-1 combines with J gene TRBJ2-7; possibly TRBD1 for D (5 bases). The V gene lost 4 bases and the J gene lost 2 bases, with 10 bases spanning the gap. CDR1 and CDR2 (germline): SGHRS, YFSETQ. This CDR3 contains 13 residues. As DNA, the CDR3 is TGCGCCAGCAGCAGGGGCCTTACCTACGAGCAGTACTTC. It codes for CASSRGLTYEQYF.

V and J are TRBV19 and TRBJ2-7; TRBD2 matches 14 bases. Germline V gene lookup returns CDR1 LNHDA and CDR2 SQIVND (reference sequence). The V segment lost 5 bases and the J segment 7 bases; nucleotides outside the gene matches: 10. There are 16 residues in the CDR3. The CDR3 reads CASSWGLAGDLWEQYF. The CDR3 DNA is TGTGCCAGTAGTTGGGGACTAGCGGGAGATTTGTGGGAGCAGTACTTC.

The rearrangement links TRBV14 to TRBJ1-1; D might be TRBD1 (6 bases). The CDR3 totals 13 residues. The germline V and J ends were trimmed by 3 bases and 5 bases, with 10 bases remaining between them. Germline V gene sequence: CDR1 SGHDN, CDR2 FVKESK. CDR3 sequence (DNA): TGTGCCAGCAGCCAGGGGGCAGTGACTGAAGCTTTCTTT. Protein sequence: CASSQGAVTEAFF.

V is TRBV7-4 and J is TRBJ1-4; TRBD1 matches at 9 bases. CDR3 size: 18 residues. In germline, CDR1 is SGHVT, CDR2 SQSDAQ. J lost 0 bases, V lost 6 bases, and 11 bases had no gene match. The CDR3 reads CASRHRDRATATNEKLFF. The CDR3 DNA sequence: TGTGCCAGCAGGCACCGGGACAGGGCAACTGCAACTAATGAAAAACTGTTTTTT.

This chain uses TRBV18 with TRBJ2-2; D possibly corresponds to TRBD1 (5 bases). Germline values: CDR1 KGHSH, CDR2 LQKENI. V lost 3 bases to trimming and J lost 4 bases, with 15 bases between them. CDR3 length: 16 amino acids. CDR3 sequence reads: CASSPGSQGTTGELFF. For the CDR3, the DNA is TGTGCCAGCTCACCGGGAAGCCAGGGTACCACCGGGGAGCTGTTTTTT.

The chain has TRBV7-2 and TRBJ2-5; D possibly corresponds to TRBD2 (5 bases). Germline CDR1 is SGHTA and CDR2 is FQGNSA. This CDR3 is 17 amino acids long. Trimming removed 3 bases at V and 0 bases at J, with 17 bases between. The CDR3 coding sequence is TGTGCCAGCAGCTTTCCCAGCCCCGGGGAGTACCAAGAGACCCAGTACTTC. Protein sequence: CASSFPSPGEYQETQYF.

The V and J genes are TRBV18 and TRBJ1-6; 7 bases map to TRBD1. In germline, CDR1 is KGHSH, CDR2 LQKENI. The CDR3 runs 19 residues. After removal of 0 bases from V and 0 bases from J, the junction contained 8 bases not matched to a gene. As DNA, the CDR3 is TGTGCCAGCTCACCACCCGACAGGGAGCCCCGCTCCTATAATTCACCCCTCCACTTT. Translated, it gives CASSPPDREPRSYNSPLHF.

This sequence joins TRBV15 and TRBJ1-4; TRBD1 agrees at 7 bases. This CDR3 has 16 amino acids. The V gene's germline CDR1 is LNHNV and CDR2 YYDKDF (reference sequence). The trim removed 0 bases at V and 3 bases at J, leaving 4 bases unmatched. DNA for the CDR3: TGTGCCACCAGCAGAGATCGCGGGACAGCTAATGAAAAACTGTTTTTT. Protein sequence: CATSRDRGTANEKLFF.

The CDR3: CAWSPGHNQPQHF. CDR3 nucleotide sequence: TGTGCCTGGAGTCCGGGACATAATCAGCCCCAGCATTTT. The chain links TRBV30 to TRBJ1-5; tentative D call: TRBD1 (6 bases). The CDR3 consists of 13 residues. Trimming cost V 2 bases and J 4 bases, with 9 bases left between them. Germline-derived CDR1 and CDR2 are GTSNPN and SVGIG (reference sequence).

The chain employs TRBV11-3 and TRBJ1-1; D may be TRBD1 (5 bases). Trimming cost V 5 bases and J 6 bases, with 19 bases left between them. The CDR3 loop spans 15 amino acids. Germline CDR1 and CDR2: SGHNT and YENEEA. The CDR3 coding sequence is TGTGCCAGCAGCCTAGGGGCGACCCCCCAACCTGAAGCTTTCTTT. As protein: CASSLGATPQPEAFF.

CDR3 DNA sequence: TGTGCCAGCAGTTTATTCCCTATAGCGGGAGCAGATCCCTACGAGCAGTACTTC. Translation gives CASSLFPIAGADPYEQYF. The chain uses TRBV27 and TRBJ2-7, with 9 bases identical to TRBD2. The CDR3 is 18 amino acids. Germline CDR1 MNHEY, CDR2 SMNVEV (reference sequence). With 1 base clipped from V and 2 bases from J, the junction kept 12 bases outside the gene matches.

The chain joins TRBV7-9 to TRBJ2-5; perhaps TRBD2 as D (6 bases). There are 13 residues in the CDR3. The V gene lost 5 bases and the J gene lost 4 bases, with 11 bases spanning the gap. CDR1 is SEHNR and CDR2 is FQNEAQ in the germline V gene (reference sequence). CDR3 nucleotide sequence: TGTGCCAGCAGCCCGGGAGAGGGAGAGACCCAGTACTTC. Translating gives CASSPGEGETQYF.

The CDR3 DNA is TGTGCCAGCAGCTTTCTACCGGACGAGCAGTACTTC. Protein: CASSFLPDEQYF. The chain combines TRBV12-3 or TRBV12-4 with TRBJ2-7, with D uncertain. The CDR3 totals 12 residues. The V gene lost 6 bases and the J gene lost 5 bases, with 11 bases spanning the gap.

The rearrangement links TRBV28 to TRBJ2-7; 10 bases agree with TRBD1. The V gene's germline CDR1 is MDHEN and CDR2 SYDVKM. The CDR3 is 13 amino acids. The trim removed 6 bases at V and 1 base at J, leaving 0 bases unmatched. The CDR3 here is CASRGQGSYEQYF. The CDR3 coding sequence is TGTGCCAGCAGGGGACAGGGGTCCTACGAGCAGTACTTC.

For this clone: Relative to the germline gene, one junction end is altered; a read error may explain this. The chain links TRBV7-7 to TRBJ1-3; D perhaps matches TRBD1 (5 bases). The CDR3 is 15 residues long. Germline V gives CDR1 SSHAT, CDR2 FNYEAQ (reference sequence). CDR3 nucleotides: TGTGCTAGCAGCTTAGGGGCCAGCTCTGGAAACACCATATATTTT. Encoded protein: CASSLGASSGNTIYF.

V usage is TRBV24-1 and J usage is TRBJ2-3; TRBD2 is a possible D gene (6 bases). The germline gives CDR1 KGHDR, CDR2 SFDVKD. V was pared by 6 bases and J by 4 bases, with 19 bases between. This CDR3 is 16 amino acids long. The CDR3: CATSTPTSSHADTQYF. CDR3 nucleotide sequence: TGTGCCACCAGTACCCCGACTAGTTCCCATGCAGATACGCAGTATTTT.

V is TRBV15 and J is TRBJ1-1; D gene unclear. Trimming stripped 0 bases from V and 2 bases from J, with 10 bases between. The CDR3 runs 15 residues. Per germline, CDR1 LNHNV and CDR2 YYDKDF (reference sequence). This chain's CDR3 is CATSRDLGRNTEAFF. CDR3 bases: TGTGCCACCAGCAGAGATCTCGGTAGAAACACTGAAGCTTTCTTT.

J is TRBJ2-1 and V is TRBV18; 13 nucleotides agree with TRBD2. The CDR3 is made up of 17 amino acids. Trimming at V came to 3 bases and at J to 2 bases, leaving 4 bases not matched to a gene. Germline V lookup: CDR1 KGHSH, CDR2 LQKENI. In nucleotides, the CDR3 is TGTGCCAGCTCACCCGGGACTAGCGGGACTGCCTACAATGAGCAGTTCTTC. As protein: CASSPGTSGTAYNEQFF.

The chain links TRBV27 to TRBJ2-3; D perhaps matches TRBD2 (5 bases). V lost 5 bases to trimming and J lost 4 bases, with 22 bases between them. Germline-derived CDR1 and CDR2 are MNHEY and SMNVEV (reference sequence). This CDR3 is 17 amino acids long. CDR3 loop: CASSPHPSIAWADTQYF. CDR3 nucleotides: TGTGCCAGCAGTCCGCATCCATCTATAGCGTGGGCAGATACGCAGTATTTT.